These 8 T cell receptor beta chains were sequenced from one sample in a study of cytomegalovirus exposure and HLA in healthy donors. The PCR had 60 Vbeta and 13 Jbeta primers. Only in-frame clones appear in the TCRdb table, and some are missing; sequencing was by immunoSEQ multiplex PCR. The sample holds about 140,000 clones; roughly 75% are singletons and the top ten take approximately 6.2%. What was sequenced was PBMCs. All receptors come from a man in his forties in good health and CMV-seropositive.

This sequence joins TRBV7-9 and TRBJ1-1, with a possible D match to TRBD1 (5 bases). Germline CDR1 SEHNR, CDR2 FQNEAQ (reference sequence). The ends were cut back, 6 bases at V and 6 bases at J, with 11 bases in the middle. The CDR3 is 12 amino acids. This CDR3 reads CASRQGKAEAFF. The DNA for the CDR3 is TGTGCCAGCAGGCAGGGTAAGGCTGAAGCTTTCTTT.

The rearrangement uses TRBV7-6 and TRBJ1-1; TRBD1 agrees at 7 bases. CDR1 and CDR2 from the germline V gene are SGHVS and FNYEAQ. V lost 4 bases to trimming and J lost 0 bases; unmatched junction nucleotides: 5. The CDR3 length is 15 residues. The chain's CDR3 is CASSSRTGMNTEAFF. The CDR3 DNA is TGTGCCAGCAGCTCCAGGACAGGCATGAACACTGAAGCTTTCTTT.

This chain links TRBV2 with TRBJ2-1; TRBD2 might be the D (5 bases). The germline gives CDR1 SNHLY, CDR2 FYNNEI. V gave up 4 bases and J gave up 8 bases, with 12 bases separating them. CDR3 length: 13 residues. The CDR3 region is CASSGGEIHEQFF. CDR3 bases: TGTGCCAGCAGTGGGGGAGAGATCCATGAGCAGTTCTTC.

CDR3 nucleotide sequence: TGTGCCAGCAGTGGCGCAGGGGGCCGTACAGGTGGCTACACCTTC. This translates into CASSGAGGRTGGYTF. The chain links TRBV2 to TRBJ1-2, with 8 bases lining up with TRBD1. This CDR3 spans 15 amino acids. The germline V gene has CDR1 SNHLY and CDR2 FYNNEI. J was trimmed by 7 bases and V by 4 bases; bases with no gene match: 11.

The chain has TRBV7-9 and TRBJ1-3; possibly TRBD1 for D (5 bases). Germline V gene sequence: CDR1 SEHNR, CDR2 FQNEAQ (reference sequence). V shed 7 bases and J shed 4 bases, with 17 bases lying between them. The CDR3 runs 15 residues. In DNA form, the CDR3 reads TGTGCCAGCAAAGGAGCTCCAGGGCGAGGAAACACCATATATTTT. Translated, it gives CASKGAPGRGNTIYF.

V gene TRBV6-9 combines with J gene TRBJ2-7, with 9 positions matching TRBD1. The CDR3 spans 16 residues. The V segment lost 0 bases and the J segment 2 bases; nucleotides outside the gene matches: 5. Germline CDR1 MNHGY, CDR2 SVAAGI. CDR3 amino acids: CASSYSTGQGTYEQYF. The CDR3 nucleotides are TGTGCCAGCAGTTATTCGACCGGACAGGGGACCTACGAGCAGTACTTC.

This chain joins TRBV19 and TRBJ1-3; tentatively, D is TRBD1 (5 bases). The CDR3 covers 13 residues. CDR1 LNHDA and CDR2 SQIVND come from the germline V gene (reference sequence). Deletions cut 5 bases from V and 4 bases from J, with 9 bases between. The CDR3 loop is CASSPGGGNTIYF. DNA of the CDR3: TGTGCCAGTAGTCCCGGGGGAGGAAACACCATATATTTT.

Of note for this clone: The sample holds other DNA sequences that translate to the same CDR3. The chain carries TRBV19 and TRBJ1-1; possibly TRBD1 for D (6 bases). V dropped 6 bases and J dropped 1 base, with 6 bases sitting between them. There are 12 residues in the CDR3. CDR1 is LNHDA, CDR2 SQIVND, per germline (reference sequence). CDR3 in DNA: TGTGCCAGTAGGACAGGGAACACTGAAGCTTTCTTT. This codes for CASRTGNTEAFF.